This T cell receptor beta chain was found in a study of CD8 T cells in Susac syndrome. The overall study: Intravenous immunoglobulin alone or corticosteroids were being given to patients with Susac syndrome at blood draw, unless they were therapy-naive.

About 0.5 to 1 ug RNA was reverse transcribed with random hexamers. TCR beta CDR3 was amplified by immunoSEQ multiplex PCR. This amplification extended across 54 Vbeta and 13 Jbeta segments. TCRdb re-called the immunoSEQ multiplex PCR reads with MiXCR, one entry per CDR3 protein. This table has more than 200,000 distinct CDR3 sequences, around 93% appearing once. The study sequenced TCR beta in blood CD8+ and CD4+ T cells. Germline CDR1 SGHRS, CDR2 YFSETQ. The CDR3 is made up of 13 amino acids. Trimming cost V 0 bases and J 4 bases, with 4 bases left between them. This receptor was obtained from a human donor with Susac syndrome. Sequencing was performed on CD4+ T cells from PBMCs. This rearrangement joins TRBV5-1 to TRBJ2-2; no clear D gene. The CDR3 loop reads CASSLDSTGELFF. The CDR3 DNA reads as TGCGCCAGCAGCTTGGACAGCACCGGGGAGCTGTTTTTT.